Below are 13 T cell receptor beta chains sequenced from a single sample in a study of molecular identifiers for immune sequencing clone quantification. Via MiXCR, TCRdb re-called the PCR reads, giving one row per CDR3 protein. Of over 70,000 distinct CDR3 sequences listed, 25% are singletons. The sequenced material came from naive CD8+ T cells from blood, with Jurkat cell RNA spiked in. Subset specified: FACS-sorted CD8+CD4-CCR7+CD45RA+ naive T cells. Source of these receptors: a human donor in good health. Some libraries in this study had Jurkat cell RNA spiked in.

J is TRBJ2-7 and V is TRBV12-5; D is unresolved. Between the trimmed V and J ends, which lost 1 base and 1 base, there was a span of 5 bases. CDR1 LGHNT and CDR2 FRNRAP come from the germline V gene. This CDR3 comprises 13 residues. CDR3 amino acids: CASGLGVSYEQYF. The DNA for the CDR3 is TGTGCTAGTGGTTTGGGAGTGTCCTACGAGCAGTACTTC.

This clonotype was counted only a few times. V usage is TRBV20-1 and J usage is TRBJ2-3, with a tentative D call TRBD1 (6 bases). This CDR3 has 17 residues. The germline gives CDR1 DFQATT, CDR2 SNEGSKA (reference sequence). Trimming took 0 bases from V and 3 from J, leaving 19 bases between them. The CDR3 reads CSARDLRGWAITDTQYF. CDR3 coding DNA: TGCAGTGCTAGAGATCTAAGGGGGTGGGCTATTACAGATACGCAGTATTTT.

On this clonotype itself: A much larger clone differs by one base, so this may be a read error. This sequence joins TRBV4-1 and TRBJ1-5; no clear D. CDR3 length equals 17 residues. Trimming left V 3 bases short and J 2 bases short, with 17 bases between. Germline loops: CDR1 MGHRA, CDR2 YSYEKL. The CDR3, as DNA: TGCGCCAGCAGCCAGGATGTTGGGGTAGCCGGCAATCAGCCCCAGCATTTT. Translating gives CASSQDVGVAGNQPQHF.

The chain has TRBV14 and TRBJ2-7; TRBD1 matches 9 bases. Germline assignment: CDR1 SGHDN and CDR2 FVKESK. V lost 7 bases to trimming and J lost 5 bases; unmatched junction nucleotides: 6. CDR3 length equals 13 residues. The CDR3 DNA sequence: TGTGCCAGCACCACAGGGGGCTCTAACGAGCAGTACTTC. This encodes CASTTGGSNEQYF.

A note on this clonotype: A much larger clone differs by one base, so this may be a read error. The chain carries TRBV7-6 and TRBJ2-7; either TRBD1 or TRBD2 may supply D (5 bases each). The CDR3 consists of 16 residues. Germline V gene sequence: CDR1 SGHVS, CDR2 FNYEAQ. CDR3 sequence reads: CASSLEPGPTSYGQYF. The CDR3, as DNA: TGTGCCAGCAGCTTGGAACCGGGACCGACGTCCTACGGGCAGTACTTC.

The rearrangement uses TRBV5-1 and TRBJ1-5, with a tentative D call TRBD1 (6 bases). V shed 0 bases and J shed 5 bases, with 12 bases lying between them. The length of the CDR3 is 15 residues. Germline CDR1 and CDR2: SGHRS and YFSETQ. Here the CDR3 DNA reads TGCGCCAGCAGCTTGGGTTTCGGGGGCTATCAGCCCCAGCATTTT. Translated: CASSLGFGGYQPQHF.

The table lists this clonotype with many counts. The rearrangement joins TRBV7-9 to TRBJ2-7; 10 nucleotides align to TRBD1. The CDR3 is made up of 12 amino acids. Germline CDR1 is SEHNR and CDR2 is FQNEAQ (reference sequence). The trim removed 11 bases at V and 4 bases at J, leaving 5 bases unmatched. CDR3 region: CASEDRGYEQYF. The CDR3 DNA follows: TGTGCCTCTGAGGACAGGGGGTACGAGCAGTACTTC. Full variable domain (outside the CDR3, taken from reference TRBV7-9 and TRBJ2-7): DTGVSQNPRHKITKRGQNVTFRCDPISEHNRLYWYRQTLGQGPEFLTYFQNEAQLEKSRLLSDRFSAERPKGSFSTLEIQRTEQGDSAMYLCASEDRGYEQYFGPGTRLTVT.

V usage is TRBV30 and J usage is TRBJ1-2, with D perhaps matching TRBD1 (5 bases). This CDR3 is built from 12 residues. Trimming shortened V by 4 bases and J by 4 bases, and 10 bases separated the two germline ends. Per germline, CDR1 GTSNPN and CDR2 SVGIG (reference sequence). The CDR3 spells CAWNRGGYGYTF. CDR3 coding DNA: TGTGCCTGGAACCGGGGCGGCTATGGCTACACCTTC.

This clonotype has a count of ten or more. This chain's CDR3 is CASSLGTAITYGYTF. The CDR3 nucleotides are TGTGCCAGCAGCCTAGGGACAGCGATTACCTATGGCTACACCTTC. The chain carries TRBV5-4 and TRBJ1-2; TRBD1 agrees at 7 bases. Trimming took 4 bases from V and 4 from J; bases not matched to a gene: 10. This CDR3 has 15 amino acids. Per the germline V gene, CDR1 is SGHNT and CDR2 is YYREEE (reference sequence).

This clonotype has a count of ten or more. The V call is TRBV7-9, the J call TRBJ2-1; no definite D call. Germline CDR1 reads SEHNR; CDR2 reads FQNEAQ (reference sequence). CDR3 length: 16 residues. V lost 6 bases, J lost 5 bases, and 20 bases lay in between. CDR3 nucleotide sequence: TGTGCCAGCAGTCAGAATTATTTACCGAAGAACAATGAGCAGTTCTTC. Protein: CASSQNYLPKNNEQFF.

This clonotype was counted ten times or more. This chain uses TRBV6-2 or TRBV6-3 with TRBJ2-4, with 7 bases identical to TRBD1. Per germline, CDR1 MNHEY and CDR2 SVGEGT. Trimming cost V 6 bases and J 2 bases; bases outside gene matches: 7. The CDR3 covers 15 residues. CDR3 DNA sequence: TGTGCCAGCAGATCCACAGGGGCACCCAAAAACATTCAGTACTTC. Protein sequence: CASRSTGAPKNIQYF.

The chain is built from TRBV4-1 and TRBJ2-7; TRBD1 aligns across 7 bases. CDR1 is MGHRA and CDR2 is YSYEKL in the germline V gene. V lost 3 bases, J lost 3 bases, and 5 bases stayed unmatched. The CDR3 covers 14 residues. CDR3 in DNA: TGCGCCAGCAGCCATCGGGACAGAGACTACGAGCAGTACTTC. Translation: CASSHRDRDYEQYF.

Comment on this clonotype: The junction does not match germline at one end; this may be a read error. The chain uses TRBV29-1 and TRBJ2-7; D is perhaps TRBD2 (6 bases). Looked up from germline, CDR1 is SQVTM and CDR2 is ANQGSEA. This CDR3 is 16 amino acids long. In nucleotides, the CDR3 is TGCGGCGTGGAGGGCCCGGTTGGCTTCAGCTCCTACGAGCAGTACTTC. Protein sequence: CGVEGPVGFSSYEQYF.